This TCR beta chain derives from a study of human T cells and chemical hapten exposure (dated by TCRdb to the early 2020s). Notes on the research overall: For sensitization, 2% DPC in acetone was applied to a roughly 2 cm by roughly 2 cm area of upper inner arm skin. Blood samples were taken from patients before sensitization (week 0) and at 2, 6 and about 24 weeks after DPC sensitization. Libraries were combined into a pool for sequencing, and differences in TCR yield between samples came mainly from small differences in library volumes within the pool. Throughout the roughly 23-week study period, patients were also given weekly therapeutic DPC doses on the scalp. The study tracked peripheral blood TCR repertoire changes in vivo during primary and secondary sensitization to the hapten diphenylcyclopropenone (DPC) in alopecia patients. The mostly female patient cohort included alopecia areata with under or over 50% scalp involvement, alopecia totalis and alopecia universalis. Patch testing was done on the upper back using Finn chambers containing 0.01% DPC, and results were scored after 6 days according to International Contact Dermatitis Research Group standards. Nearly 30 alopecia patients gave blood for TCR sequencing at one to four time points (pre-sensitization, 2, 6 and 24 weeks). General findings and caveats noted by the study authors: DPC sensitization did not change how many TCRs were above 1 in 1000 frequency, and no evidence was found of alterations in global repertoire structure. Because every patient had alopecia, a presumed autoimmune disease, the patients' immune response might differ from that of healthy individuals. After repeated subsampling, changes were observed in the strength of the expansion versus patch-test correlation and in the threshold at which the correlation became significant. Patch test score was positively correlated with the number of PT1 expanded TCRs, with significance at thresholds 8, 16 and 32 but not at 4. Expanded TCRs formed significantly more large CDR3 similarity clusters than pre-sensitization or healthy control sets, consistent with antigen-driven responses.

The time point label on this specimen signifies: pre-sensitization, week 0. Read against the paper, the sample's treatment or condition label means: therapeutic diphenylcyclopropenone sensitization with weekly scalp DPC. Blood at each patch-test visit was drawn before the patch test was applied. Patients were considered eligible if aged 18 to 70, diagnosed with alopecia and deemed suitable for DPC therapy, and patients were excluded if pregnant. Total RNA was extracted from unfractionated whole blood collected in Tempus Blood RNA tubes. To prepare the library, RACE was applied. Reads for this sample came from a NextSeq 500. During library preparation, unique molecular identifiers were attached to individual cDNA molecules so that TCRs could be counted quantitatively and reproducibly. Both TCR alpha and TCR beta chains were sequenced from each blood RNA sample. The source study handled its data this way. Samples had a median of 95,638 TCRs, with a range from 23,224 to 690,600. The Decombinator software suite was used to annotate the V, J and CDR3 of the TCR reads. To make PS versus PT1 abundance plots, every sample was subsampled to the same number of TCRs (28,000). Expanded TCRs were defined as absent before sensitization and observed at least eight times at the 2-week time point. The raw public reads went through TCRdb reprocessing: fastp at Q25, MiXCR clone calling, in-frame beta chains kept. Identical CDR3 proteins give one entry, which carries the most common genes and DNA. TCRdb assigned the V and J calls; the authors' analysis was not used. This sample has 270,000 or so distinct CDR3 sequences in its table, and approximately 7.5% of those were observed once. Around 1.2% of the sample is held by the ten biggest clonotypes.

This clonotype was seen more than once but under ten times. The antigen this receptor binds is unknown. It has no much larger one-base neighbor in the sample; base qualities were not kept. The CDR3 spans 13 residues, from the cysteine through the phenylalanine. This entry keeps only the CDR3 DNA: 39 bases, framed from base 1. V is cut back by 11 bases and J by 4 bases, with 7 bases in the junction unmatched. Taken from the germline V gene, the CDR1 and CDR2 loops are SNHLY and FYNNEI. This clonotype was obtained from a man between 18 and 29 years old with alopecia areata. Some clones in this sample may be carry-over from other donors' samples. This chain joins TRBV2 to TRBJ2-1; a stretch of 8 junction bases matches TRBD1. The starting material was whole blood, obtained in connection with sensitization to the hapten diphenylcyclopropenone (DPC). Read as DNA, the sequence is TGTGCCGCAGACAGGGGACAATACAATGAGCAGTTCTTC. The translation is CAADRGQYNEQFF.